This T cell receptor beta chain derives from a study of Ad26.COV2.S vaccination and SARS-CoV-2 variants. Overall study context: As a participant in COV1001, the donor was in the Ad26.COV2.S trial arm. Participants got Ad26.COV2.S intramuscularly, once or twice 56 days apart. Study-level findings and limits: Post-vaccination breadth of spike-specific CD8+ and CD4+ T cell responses was reportedly substantial.

Treatment of the sample: some 20 received Ad26.COV2.S at low or high dose, single or two shots; several received placebo; per-sample allocation not given. Day 63 following the first vaccine or placebo injection was when the samples were taken. As its vector, the vaccine had Ad26, which expressed Wuhan-strain SARS-CoV-2 spike. CDR1 is SNHLY and CDR2 is FYNNEI in the germline V gene. V lost 8 bases to trimming and J lost 1 base, with 8 bases between them. CDR3 length: 12 residues. Concerning this clone: The antigen is not known.

Measured with immunoSEQ multiplex PCR; TCRdb has only the in-frame clones, and not every one. The sample lists hundreds of thousands of clones, roughly nine tenths occurring once. The rearrangement links TRBV2 to TRBJ2-5, with unresolved D. The clonotype comes from a person aged 18-65 years who received the Ad26.COV2.S COVID-19 vaccine or a placebo. This specimen consisted of peripheral blood, obtained in a trial of Ad26.COV2.S vaccine versus placebo. CDR3 in amino acids: CASGAVQETQYF. The CDR3 nucleotides read TGTGCCAGCGGCGCAGTCCAAGAGACCCAGTACTTC.